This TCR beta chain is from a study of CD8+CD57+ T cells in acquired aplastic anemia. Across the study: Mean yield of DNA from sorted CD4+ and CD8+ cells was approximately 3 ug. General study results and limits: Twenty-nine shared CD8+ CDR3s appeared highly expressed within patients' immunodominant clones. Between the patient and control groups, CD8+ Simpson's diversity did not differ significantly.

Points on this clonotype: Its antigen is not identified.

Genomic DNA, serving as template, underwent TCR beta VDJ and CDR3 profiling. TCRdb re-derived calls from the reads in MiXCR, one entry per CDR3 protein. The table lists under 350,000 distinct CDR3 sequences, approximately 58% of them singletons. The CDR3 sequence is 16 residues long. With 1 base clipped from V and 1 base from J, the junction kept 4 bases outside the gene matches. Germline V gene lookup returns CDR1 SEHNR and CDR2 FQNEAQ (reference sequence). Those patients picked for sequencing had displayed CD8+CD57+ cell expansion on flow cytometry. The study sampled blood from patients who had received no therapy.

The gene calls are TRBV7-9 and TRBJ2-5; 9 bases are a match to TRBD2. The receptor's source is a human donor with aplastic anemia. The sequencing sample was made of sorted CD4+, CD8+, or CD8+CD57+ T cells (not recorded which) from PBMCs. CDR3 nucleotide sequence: TGTGCCAGCAGCTTAGGAGGCGGGAGGGCCCAAGAGACCCAGTACTTC. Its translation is CASSLGGGRAQETQYF.